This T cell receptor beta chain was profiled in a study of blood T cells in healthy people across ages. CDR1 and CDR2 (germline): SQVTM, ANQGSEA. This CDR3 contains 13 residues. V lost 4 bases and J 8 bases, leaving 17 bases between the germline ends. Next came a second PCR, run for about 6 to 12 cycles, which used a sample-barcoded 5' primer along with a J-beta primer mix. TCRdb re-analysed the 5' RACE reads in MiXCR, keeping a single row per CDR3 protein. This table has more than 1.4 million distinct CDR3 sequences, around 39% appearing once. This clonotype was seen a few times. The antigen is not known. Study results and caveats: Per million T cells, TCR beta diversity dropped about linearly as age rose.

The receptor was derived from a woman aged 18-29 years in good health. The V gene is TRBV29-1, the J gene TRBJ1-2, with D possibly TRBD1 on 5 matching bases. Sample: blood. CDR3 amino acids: CSVGGRVTWGYTF. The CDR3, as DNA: TGCAGCGTTGGCGGCAGGGTTACTTGGGGCTACACCTTC. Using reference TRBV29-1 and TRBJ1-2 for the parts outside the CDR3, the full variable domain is SAVISQKPSRDICQRGTSLTIQCQVDSQVTMMFWYRQQPGQSLTLIATANQGSEATYESGFVIDKFPISRPNLTFSTLTVSNMSPEDSSIYLCSVGGRVTWGYTFGSGTRLTVV.